This T cell receptor beta chain was sequenced in a study of cytomegalovirus exposure and HLA in healthy donors. Study at large: Some 200 million T cells yielded 110 million or so unique TCR beta sequences in earlier analysis. Study results and limitations: A highly shared variant cluster was judged a likely technical artifact. The study labeled around 160 TCR beta chains cytomegalovirus-associated.

Remarks on this clone: Its antigen is not known.

PCR amplification relied on 60 Vbeta primers (plus 13 Jbeta primers). Method: immunoSEQ multiplex PCR; TCRdb's copy keeps in-frame clones and lacks some. Among under 110,000 clones, around 75% were seen once, and the ten largest hold 2.5% to 3%. V gave up 3 bases and J gave up 4 bases; unmatched junction bases: 9. The CDR3 covers 16 residues. The V gene's germline CDR1 is MDHEN and CDR2 SYDVKM. Sample: PBMCs. The origin of this receptor is a female donor in good health and CMV-seronegative. The V call is TRBV28, the J call TRBJ2-5; 9 nucleotides line up with TRBD2. CDR3 sequence: CASSFGAGGPGETQYF. In nucleotides, the CDR3 is TGTGCCAGCAGTTTTGGTGCGGGAGGGCCTGGAGAGACCCAGTACTTC.